A selection of T cell receptor beta chains follows, all from one sample in a study of T cells in Graves' hyperthyroidism and ophthalmopathy. TCRdb used MiXCR to reprocess the multiplex PCR reads, holding one entry per CDR3 protein. The sample has hundreds of thousands of distinct CDR3 sequences; roughly 40% are singletons. The sequenced sample was blood. The source is a man between 18 and 29 years old with Graves' hyperthyroidism. Each CDR3 is given with its conserved first and last residue. Each record gives: D gene, V gene, J gene, clone size, CDR3 protein, CDR3 DNA. A D gene is named only where the DNA matches it firmly. Only some rows state a clone size, as once, few, many or a class for expanded clones.

d_gene: TRBD1
v_gene: TRBV6-9
j_gene: TRBJ1-2
abundance: -
CDR3aa: CASSYRQGVYGYTF
CDR3nt: TGTGCCAGCAGTTACAGGCAGGGGGTCTATGGCTACACCTTC

d_gene: -
v_gene: TRBV7-8
j_gene: TRBJ2-7
abundance: few
CDR3aa: CASSLVQRTGAGNEQYF
CDR3nt: TGTGCCAGCAGCTTAGTACAGCGGACGGGAGCGGGTAACGAGCAGTACTTC

d_gene: -
v_gene: TRBV6-2/TRBV6-3
j_gene: TRBJ1-3
abundance: -
CDR3aa: CASSYSGDISGNTIYF
CDR3nt: TGTGCCAGCAGTTACTCGGGTGACATCTCTGGAAACACCATATATTTT

d_gene: TRBD1
v_gene: TRBV2
j_gene: TRBJ1-6
abundance: many
CDR3aa: CASKGGQGHSPLHF
CDR3nt: TGTGCCAGCAAGGGGGGACAGGGACATTCACCCCTCCACTTT

d_gene: -
v_gene: TRBV20-1
j_gene: TRBJ1-1
abundance: -
CDR3aa: CSARAPGQNTEAFF
CDR3nt: TGCAGTGCTAGGGCGCCAGGGCAGAACACTGAAGCTTTCTTT

d_gene: TRBD1
v_gene: TRBV2
j_gene: TRBJ1-2
abundance: -
CDR3aa: CASSAGTGVYYGYTF
CDR3nt: TGTGCCAGCAGTGCCGGGACAGGGGTATACTATGGCTACACCTTC

d_gene: TRBD2
v_gene: TRBV20-1
j_gene: TRBJ2-5
abundance: -
CDR3aa: CSARSKRGPSETQYF
CDR3nt: TGCAGTGCTAGATCAAAGCGGGGGCCCTCAGAGACCCAGTACTTC

d_gene: TRBD1
v_gene: TRBV12-3/TRBV12-4
j_gene: TRBJ1-5
abundance: -
CDR3aa: CASSLLTGNNQPQHF
CDR3nt: TGTGCCAGCAGTTTATTGACAGGGAACAATCAGCCCCAGCATTTT

d_gene: -
v_gene: TRBV9
j_gene: TRBJ2-7
abundance: -
CDR3aa: CASSGGLRYEQYF
CDR3nt: TGTGCCAGCAGCGGAGGATTGAGGTACGAGCAGTACTTC

d_gene: -
v_gene: TRBV5-5
j_gene: TRBJ2-7
abundance: -
CDR3aa: CAGSLEDRSYEQYF
CDR3nt: TGTGCCGGCAGCTTGGAGGACCGCTCCTACGAGCAGTACTTC

d_gene: TRBD1
v_gene: TRBV7-8
j_gene: TRBJ1-2
abundance: many
CDR3aa: CASSSGTGVGGYTF
CDR3nt: TGTGCCAGCAGCTCCGGGACAGGTGTAGGAGGCTACACCTTC

d_gene: -
v_gene: TRBV5-1
j_gene: TRBJ2-5
abundance: -
CDR3aa: CASSLSSAPGETQYF
CDR3nt: TGCGCCAGCAGCTTGAGCAGCGCTCCGGGGGAGACCCAGTACTTC

d_gene: TRBD1
v_gene: TRBV12-3/TRBV12-4
j_gene: TRBJ1-2
abundance: few
CDR3aa: CASGMTGSYGYTF
CDR3nt: TGTGCCAGCGGGATGACAGGGTCATATGGCTACACCTTC

d_gene: -
v_gene: TRBV2
j_gene: TRBJ2-5
abundance: -
CDR3aa: CASSQKGGQETQYF
CDR3nt: TGTGCCAGCAGCCAAAAGGGGGGCCAAGAGACCCAGTACTTC

d_gene: -
v_gene: TRBV29-1
j_gene: TRBJ2-6
abundance: many
CDR3aa: CSASETLGFGANVLTF
CDR3nt: TGCAGCGCCTCCGAGACTCTCGGGTTCGGGGCCAACGTCCTGACTTTC

d_gene: -
v_gene: TRBV7-9
j_gene: TRBJ1-6
abundance: -
CDR3aa: CASSFGQGFGNSPLHF
CDR3nt: TGTGCCAGCAGCTTCGGGCAGGGGTTCGGGAATTCACCCCTCCACTTT

d_gene: -
v_gene: TRBV9
j_gene: TRBJ2-2
abundance: -
CDR3aa: CASSRMVGTGELFF
CDR3nt: TGTGCCAGCAGCCGGATGGTAGGCACCGGGGAGCTGTTTTTT

d_gene: -
v_gene: TRBV15
j_gene: TRBJ2-7
abundance: many
CDR3aa: CATSRVGVYSYEQYF
CDR3nt: TGTGCCACCAGCAGAGTTGGGGTTTACTCCTACGAGCAGTACTTC

d_gene: TRBD1
v_gene: TRBV7-7
j_gene: TRBJ2-2
abundance: many
CDR3aa: CASSPDRRTGELFF
CDR3nt: TGTGCTAGCAGCCCGGACAGGCGGACCGGGGAGCTGTTTTTT

d_gene: TRBD2
v_gene: TRBV7-9
j_gene: TRBJ2-7
abundance: -
CDR3aa: CASSQAGLAGTYEQYF
CDR3nt: TGTGCCAGCAGCCAGGCCGGACTAGCGGGAACCTACGAGCAGTACTTC

d_gene: -
v_gene: TRBV7-9
j_gene: TRBJ1-2
abundance: -
CDR3aa: CASISSQGINYGYTF
CDR3nt: TGTGCCAGCATCAGTTCCCAGGGGATTAACTATGGCTACACCTTC

d_gene: TRBD2
v_gene: TRBV29-1
j_gene: TRBJ2-2
abundance: many
CDR3aa: CSALAGSTGELFF
CDR3nt: TGCAGCGCACTAGCGGGGTCCACCGGGGAGCTGTTTTTT